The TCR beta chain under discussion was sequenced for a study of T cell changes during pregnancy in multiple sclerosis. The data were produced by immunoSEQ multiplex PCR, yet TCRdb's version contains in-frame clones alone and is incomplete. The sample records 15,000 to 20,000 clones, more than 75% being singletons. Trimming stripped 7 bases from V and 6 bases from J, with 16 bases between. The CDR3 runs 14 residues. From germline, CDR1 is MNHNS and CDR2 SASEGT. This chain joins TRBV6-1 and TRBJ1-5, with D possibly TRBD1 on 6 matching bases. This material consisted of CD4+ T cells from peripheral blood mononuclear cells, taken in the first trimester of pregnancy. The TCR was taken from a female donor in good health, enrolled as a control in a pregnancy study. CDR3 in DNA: TGTGCCAGCAACCCACAGGGTATCCCTCAGCCCCAGCATTTT. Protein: CASNPQGIPQPQHF.